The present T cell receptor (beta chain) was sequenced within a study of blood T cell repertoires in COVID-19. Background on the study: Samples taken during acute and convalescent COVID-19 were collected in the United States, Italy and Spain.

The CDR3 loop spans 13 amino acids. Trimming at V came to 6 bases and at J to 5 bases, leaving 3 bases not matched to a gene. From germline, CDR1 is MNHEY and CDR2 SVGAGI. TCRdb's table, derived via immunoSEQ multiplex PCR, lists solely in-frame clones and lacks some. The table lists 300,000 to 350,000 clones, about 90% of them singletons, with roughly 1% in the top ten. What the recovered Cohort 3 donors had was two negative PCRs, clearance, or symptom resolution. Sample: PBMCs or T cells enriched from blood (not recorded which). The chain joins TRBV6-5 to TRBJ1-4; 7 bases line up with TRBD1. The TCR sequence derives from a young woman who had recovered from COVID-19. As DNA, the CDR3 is TGTGCCAGCAGAGGGACAGCGAATGAAAAACTGTTTTTT. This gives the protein CASRGTANEKLFF.